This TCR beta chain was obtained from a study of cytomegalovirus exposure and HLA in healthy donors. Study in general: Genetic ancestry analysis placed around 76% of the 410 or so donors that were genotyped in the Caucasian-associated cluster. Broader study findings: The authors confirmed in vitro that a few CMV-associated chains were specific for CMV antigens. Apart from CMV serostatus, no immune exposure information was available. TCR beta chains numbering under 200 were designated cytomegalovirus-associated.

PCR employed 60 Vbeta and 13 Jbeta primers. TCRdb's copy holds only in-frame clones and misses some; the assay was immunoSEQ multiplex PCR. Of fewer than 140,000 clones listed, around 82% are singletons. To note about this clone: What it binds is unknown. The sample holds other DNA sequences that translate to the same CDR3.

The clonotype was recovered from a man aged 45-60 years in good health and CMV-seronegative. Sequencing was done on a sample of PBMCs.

The CDR3 nucleotides read TGTGCCAGCAGCCCTCGGGGGACAGGTAACACCGGGGAGCTGTTTTTT. This codes for CASSPRGTGNTGELFF. The chain combines TRBV9 with TRBJ2-2; 8 bases are shared with TRBD1. V shed 4 bases, J shed 2 bases, and the junction held 7 bases outside the gene matches. The CDR3 is made up of 16 amino acids. Germline-derived CDR1 and CDR2 are SGDLS and YYNGEE.